A single sample gave rise to the 17 T cell receptor beta chains below, sequenced in a study of T cell responses to AZD1222 COVID-19 vaccine (dated by TCRdb to 2020 to 2023). The label giving this sample's time point can be read as: baseline before first vaccination. The treatment or condition label corresponds to: meningococcal conjugate vaccine given as trial control. The library relied on the immunoSEQ multiplex PCR assay. Here the immuneACCESS table is served through TCRdb, limited to in-frame sequences with V and J called. Missing clones are a known gap in these copies; in checked studies unresolved V genes cover under half, and the rest lacks a known reason. The sample table lists 150,000 or so clones, 75% to 85% of them with a count of one. The ten largest clones add up to around 4.1% of the sample. The sequencing used peripheral blood, collected on day 0 of MenACWY control vaccination. These receptors were collected from an adult in good health.

The J gene is TRBJ1-6, the V gene TRBV28; D is unclear. V lost 1 base and J lost 9, with 7 bases in between. Germline V gene lookup returns CDR1 MDHEN and CDR2 SYDVKM. The CDR3 consists of 13 residues. The CDR3 bases are TGTGCCAGCAGTTTATACAAGGGTTCACCCCTCCACTTT. It translates to CASSLYKGSPLHF.

The CDR3 here is CASSFNRSGGNTIYF. The CDR3 DNA reads TGTGCCAGCAGCTTTAATCGGTCTGGGGGAAACACCATATATTTT. This chain connects TRBV12-1 to TRBJ1-3. TRBV12-1 corresponds to a pseudogene. The CDR3 runs 15 residues.

The chain joins TRBV4-1 to TRBJ1-4; TRBD1 is a possible D gene (6 bases). Trimming cost V 0 bases and J 7 bases, with 21 bases left between them. From germline, CDR1 is MGHRA and CDR2 YSYEKL. The CDR3 consists of 18 residues. The CDR3 loop reads CASSQDSPSQGLGEKLFF. As DNA, the CDR3 is TGCGCCAGCAGCCAAGATTCCCCCTCACAGGGCTTAGGTGAAAAACTGTTTTTT.

This chain joins TRBV7-9 and TRBJ1-2; TRBD1 matches 7 bases. This CDR3 spans 13 amino acids. With 4 bases clipped from V and 8 bases from J, the junction kept 7 bases outside the gene matches. Germline V gene data show CDR1 as SEHNR and CDR2 as FQNEAQ (reference sequence). Here the CDR3 reads CASSSTGSGGYTF. DNA for the CDR3: TGTGCCAGCAGCTCGACAGGGAGCGGGGGCTACACCTTC.

The gene calls are TRBV2 and TRBJ2-4; D ambiguous. The CDR3 covers 15 residues. The V end was cut by 6 bases, the J end by 1 base, with 13 bases between. Germline V gene lookup returns CDR1 SNHLY and CDR2 FYNNEI. The CDR3 DNA reads as TGTGCCAGCAGACTCAGGACCGAGGCCAAAAACATTCAGTACTTC. Translating gives CASRLRTEAKNIQYF.

V is TRBV28 and J is TRBJ2-5; D possibly corresponds to TRBD1 (6 bases). Germline CDR1 MDHEN, CDR2 SYDVKM. The CDR3 contains 15 residues. V was shortened by 5 bases and J by 1 base, with 14 bases between the two germline ends. The CDR3 bases are TGTGCCAGCAGTGTCCGGGACACCAGCCAAGAGACCCAGTACTTC. Translation: CASSVRDTSQETQYF.

The CDR3 coding sequence is TGTGCCAGCAGTTATCGCAGGGGCACAGATACGCAGTATTTT. Translated: CASSYRRGTDTQYF. J is TRBJ2-3 and V is TRBV6-5; TRBD1 might be the D (5 bases). This CDR3 has 14 residues. Trimming pared 3 bases from V and 1 base from J, leaving 8 bases between. Germline CDR1 reads MNHEY; CDR2 reads SVGAGI.

The V and J genes are TRBV15 and TRBJ2-1; D gene uncertain. V was clipped by 0 bases and J by 4 bases, with 1 base between them. This CDR3 spans 12 amino acids. Germline V gives CDR1 LNHNV, CDR2 YYDKDF (reference sequence). The CDR3 here is CATSRDYNEQFF. CDR3 bases: TGTGCCACCAGCAGAGATTACAATGAGCAGTTCTTC.

The V and J genes are TRBV7-9 and TRBJ2-1, with TRBD1 as a possible D gene (5 bases). The CDR3 spans 11 residues. The V gene lost 1 base and the J gene lost 10 bases, with 5 bases spanning the gap. The germline CDR1 and CDR2 sequences are SEHNR and FQNEAQ (reference sequence). CDR3 bases: TGTGCCAGCAGCTTAGGGGGCGAGCAGTTCTTC. Amino acids: CASSLGGEQFF.

The chain couples TRBV4-2 to TRBJ2-1; 10 bases line up with TRBD2. V gave up 1 base and J gave up 8 bases; unmatched junction bases: 8. Germline lookup yields CDR1 LGHNA and CDR2 YNFKEQ. This CDR3 comprises 16 residues. The CDR3 DNA follows: TGTGCCAGCAGCCAAGTGGGAGCGGGGGGGCTGCATGAGCAGTTCTTC. It specifies CASSQVGAGGLHEQFF.

This chain uses TRBV5-1 with TRBJ2-1; D is uncertain. V was shortened by 1 base and J by 6 bases, with 8 bases between the two germline ends. CDR3 size: 13 residues. Germline-derived CDR1 and CDR2 are SGHRS and YFSETQ. The CDR3 is CASSLQGPNEQFF. The CDR3 region has the DNA TGCGCCAGCAGCTTGCAAGGCCCCAATGAGCAGTTCTTC.

This clone came up many times. This chain connects TRBV7-9 to TRBJ1-4, with D hard to call. CDR1 is SEHNR, CDR2 FQNEAQ, per germline (reference sequence). CDR3 length: 15 residues. Trimming removed 3 bases from V and 8 bases from J, with 16 bases in between. The DNA of the CDR3 is TGTGCCAGCAGCTTCCCATCCACCCTTGAGGAAAAACTGTTTTTT. This sequence encodes CASSFPSTLEEKLFF.

This sequence joins TRBV5-1 and TRBJ2-1, with 8 bases aligning to TRBD1. The V gene's germline CDR1 is SGHRS and CDR2 YFSETQ. The CDR3 runs to 16 residues. The V gene end was trimmed by 0 bases and the J gene end by 7 bases; junction bases not matched to a gene: 9. The CDR3 sequence is CASSLGQGLLLNEQFF. The CDR3 DNA reads TGCGCCAGCAGCTTGGGACAGGGGCTCTTGCTTAATGAGCAGTTCTTC.

J is TRBJ2-7 and V is TRBV28; D is possibly TRBD2 (6 bases). Germline V gene lookup returns CDR1 MDHEN and CDR2 SYDVKM. CDR3 length: 15 amino acids. The V end lost 3 bases, the J end lost 0 bases, and 12 bases lay between the germline ends. Here the CDR3 reads CASSFSLGGSYEQYV. The CDR3 DNA reads TGTGCCAGCAGTTTTAGTTTGGGGGGCTCCTACGAGCAGTACGTC.

This chain connects TRBV12-3 or TRBV12-4 to TRBJ2-7; D might be TRBD1 (6 bases). This CDR3 has 13 residues. Between the trimmed V and J ends, which lost 3 bases and 7 bases, there was a span of 13 bases. The CDR3, as DNA: TGTGCCAGCAGTTTGTGGGGGCCCCTTGAGCAGTACTTC. It yields the protein CASSLWGPLEQYF.

This chain links TRBV7-3 with TRBJ2-2; D is unresolved. The V end was cut by 4 bases, the J end by 0 bases, with 3 bases between. Germline V gene sequence: CDR1 SGHTA, CDR2 FQGTGA. The CDR3 sequence is 13 residues long. DNA of the CDR3: TGTGCCAGCAGCTCGCCGAACACCGGGGAGCTGTTTTTT. It yields the protein CASSSPNTGELFF.

J is TRBJ2-5 and V is TRBV3-1 (or the pseudogene TRBV3-2); the D is unclear. Per germline, CDR1 LGHDT and CDR2 YNNKEL (reference sequence). The V end was cut by 0 bases, the J end by 4 bases, with 9 bases between. This CDR3 spans 14 amino acids. This CDR3 is CASSQETVLETQYF. CDR3 bases: TGTGCCAGCAGCCAAGAGACCGTACTAGAGACCCAGTACTTC.